This entry lists 16 T cell receptor beta chains sequenced from one sample in a study of shared clonotypes between healthy human individuals (dated by TCRdb to the early 2020s). The library was generated by the immunoSEQ multiplex PCR assay. TCRdb mirrors the immuneACCESS table, restricted to in-frame sequences. Some clones are absent from its copies; in checked studies, under half trace to an unresolved V gene, and the reason for the others is unknown. For this sample there are under 1,100,000 clones; more than 65% appear just once. The ten largest clones add up to around 1.5% of the sample. Sequencing input: memory CD4+ T cells sorted from blood. The intended sense of this specimen's cell subset or site label: CD45RA-negative fraction. Receptors were obtained from a man younger than 30 in good health.

The chain joins TRBV2 to TRBJ2-2; the match to TRBD2 covers 10 bases. The CDR3 has 15 residues. In germline, CDR1 is SNHLY, CDR2 FYNNEI. V lost 6 bases to trimming and J lost 5 bases; unmatched junction nucleotides: 6. This chain's CDR3 is CASSLAGGRTGELFF. CDR3 in DNA: TGTGCCAGCAGCTTAGCGGGAGGAAGAACCGGGGAGCTGTTTTTT.

V is TRBV11-2 and J is TRBJ2-7; TRBD2 aligns across 7 bases. The CDR3 contains 15 residues. Looked up from germline, CDR1 is SGHAT and CDR2 is FQNNGV. With 1 base clipped from V and 1 base from J, the junction kept 4 bases outside the gene matches. The CDR3 DNA reads as TGTGCCAGCAGCTTAGCTGCGGGAGTGTCCTACGAGCAGTACTTC. As protein: CASSLAAGVSYEQYF.

J is TRBJ2-2 and V is TRBV11-2; 7 bases line up with TRBD2. The V segment lost 3 bases and the J segment 7 bases; nucleotides outside the gene matches: 8. There are 15 residues in the CDR3. In germline, CDR1 is SGHAT, CDR2 FQNNGV. This CDR3 reads CASSFRGSLNGELFF. The CDR3, as DNA: TGTGCCAGCAGCTTTCGCGGGAGTTTAAACGGGGAGCTGTTTTTT.

This clone occurred once. The chain links TRBV5-6 to TRBJ1-2; D perhaps matches TRBD1 (6 bases). The CDR3 contains 17 residues. The germline V and J ends were trimmed by 4 bases and 0 bases, with 19 bases remaining between them. Germline V gives CDR1 SGHDT, CDR2 YYEEEE. CDR3 DNA: TGTGCCAGCAGCCAGGCGCGAGGGGGTTTAACTAACTATGGCTACACCTTC. Encoded protein: CASSQARGGLTNYGYTF. The entire variable domain, with the rest obtained from reference TRBV5-6 and TRBJ1-2, is as follows: DAGVTQSPTHLIKTRGQQVTLRCSPKSGHDTVSWYQQALGQGPQFIFQYYEEEERQRGNFPDRFSGHQFPNYSSELNVNALLLGDSALYLCASSQARGGLTNYGYTFGSGTRLTVV.

Written as DNA, the CDR3 is TGCGCCAGCAGCGTAACAGGGGGCTACGAGCAGTACTTC. Translating it yields CASSVTGGYEQYF. The chain has TRBV5-1 and TRBJ2-7, with 8 bases that match TRBD1. J gave up 3 bases and V 4 bases, and 3 bases lay outside the gene matches. Germline loops: CDR1 SGHRS, CDR2 YFSETQ. The CDR3 loop spans 13 amino acids.

The J gene is TRBJ2-5, the V gene TRBV7-2; 8 bases are shared with TRBD2. Germline assignment: CDR1 SGHTA and CDR2 FQGNSA. The CDR3 has 15 residues. Trimming took 7 bases from V and 5 from J; bases not matched to a gene: 12. The CDR3 region is CASTLVGRAEETQYF. Here the CDR3 DNA reads TGTGCCAGCACCCTCGTCGGGAGGGCCGAGGAGACCCAGTACTTC. Full variable domain (missing parts from reference TRBV7-2 and TRBJ2-5): GAGVSQSPSNKVTEKGKDVELRCDPISGHTALYWYRQSLGQGLEFLIYFQGNSAPDKSGLPSDRFSAERTGGSVSTLTIQRTQQEDSAVYLCASTLVGRAEETQYFGPGTRLLVL.

In this sample, this clone turned up once. This chain uses TRBV7-9 with TRBJ2-1; 11 bases fit TRBD1. The trim removed 7 bases at V and 6 bases at J, leaving 5 bases unmatched. The germline CDR1 and CDR2 sequences are SEHNR and FQNEAQ (reference sequence). The CDR3 sequence is 14 residues long. CDR3 loop: CASNRGTGGNEQFF. The CDR3 DNA sequence: TGTGCCAGCAACCGGGGGACAGGGGGCAATGAGCAGTTCTTC.

V and J are TRBV10-2 and TRBJ2-4; 8 nucleotides line up with TRBD1. CDR3 length: 19 amino acids. Per the germline V gene, CDR1 is WSHSY and CDR2 is SAAADI. Unmatched junction bases numbered 12, after V lost 2 bases and J lost 0 bases. CDR3 DNA: TGCGCCAGCAGTGAGGACGGGCAGGGGGCAAAGAGAGCCAAAAACATTCAGTACTTC. This encodes CASSEDGQGAKRAKNIQYF.

This clone showed up just once. Other DNA sequences in the sample encode the same CDR3. The chain uses TRBV28 and TRBJ1-2; possibly TRBD1 for D (5 bases). Germline V gene data show CDR1 as MDHEN and CDR2 as SYDVKM. The CDR3 has 13 residues. Trimming took off 3 bases at V and 4 bases at J, with 9 bases between the two ends. CDR3 protein: CASSLSRAYGYTF. Here the CDR3 DNA reads TGTGCCAGCAGTTTGTCCAGGGCCTATGGCTACACCTTC.

The V and J genes are TRBV11-2 and TRBJ2-7; D is unresolved. The germline V and J ends were trimmed by 5 bases and 6 bases, with 11 bases remaining between them. Germline-derived CDR1 and CDR2 are SGHAT and FQNNGV. CDR3 size: 12 residues. The CDR3 spells CASSEWAGEQYF. The DNA of the CDR3 is TGTGCCAGCAGCGAATGGGCTGGCGAGCAGTACTTC.

This rearrangement joins TRBV9 to TRBJ1-6; no definite D call. The CDR3 covers 12 residues. Germline V CDR1 and CDR2: SGDLS, YYNGEE. V was trimmed by 1 base and J by 13 bases, leaving 9 bases between them. The CDR3 region has the DNA TGTGCCAGCAGCGTATACGGAGGGCCCCTCCACTTT. Its translation: CASSVYGGPLHF.

This clone was recorded at least ten times. The chain recombines TRBV5-1 with TRBJ2-5; perhaps TRBD1 as D (5 bases). CDR1 SGHRS and CDR2 YFSETQ come from the germline V gene. This CDR3 region has 15 residues. V dropped 0 bases and J dropped 4 bases, with 13 bases sitting between them. This CDR3 is CASSLAQGTGETQYF. CDR3 bases: TGCGCCAGCAGCTTGGCTCAGGGCACGGGAGAGACCCAGTACTTC.

This clone was seen a few times. The same CDR3 arises from other DNA sequences in this sample as well. The chain employs TRBV6-5 and TRBJ1-1, with D possibly being TRBD1 (6 bases). This CDR3 region has 13 residues. Germline lookup yields CDR1 MNHEY and CDR2 SVGAGI. V lost 5 bases and J lost 5, with 12 bases in between. As DNA, the CDR3 is TGTGCCAGCAGTGGACAGCTTCGGACTGAAGCTTTCTTT. This sequence encodes CASSGQLRTEAFF.

This chain connects TRBV18 to TRBJ2-6; D not resolved. Trimming left V 3 bases short and J 0 bases short, with 12 bases between. Per germline, CDR1 KGHSH and CDR2 LQKENI. The CDR3 consists of 17 residues. The CDR3 is CASSPEPLSSGANVLTF. The CDR3 DNA reads TGTGCCAGCTCACCGGAGCCTCTGAGCTCTGGGGCCAACGTCCTGACTTTC.

This chain connects TRBV18 to TRBJ1-5, with D possibly being TRBD1 (6 bases). The germline CDR1 and CDR2 sequences are KGHSH and LQKENI. Trimming shortened V by 6 bases and J by 4 bases, and 13 bases separated the two germline ends. The CDR3 has 14 residues. The CDR3 nucleotides read TGTGCCAGCTCTAAGGACAGCGTTAATCAGCCCCAGCATTTT. It specifies CASSKDSVNQPQHF.

This sequence joins TRBV19 and TRBJ2-7; D uncertain. The germline V gene has CDR1 LNHDA and CDR2 SQIVND (reference sequence). The CDR3 length is 13 residues. V lost 3 bases to trimming and J lost 5 bases, with 11 bases between them. The chain's CDR3 is CASSIGAMDEQYF. In DNA, the CDR3 is TGTGCCAGTAGTATTGGAGCCATGGACGAGCAGTACTTC. Full variable domain (outside the CDR3, taken from reference TRBV19 and TRBJ2-7): DGGITQSPKYLFRKEGQNVTLSCEQNLNHDAMYWYRQDPGQGLRLIYYSQIVNDFQKGDIAEGYSVSREKKESFPLTVTSAQKNPTAFYLCASSIGAMDEQYFGPGTRLTVT.